This T cell receptor (beta chain) appears in the sequencing data of a study of CD8 T cells in ankylosing spondylitis. Study-wide results and limits: Apparently characteristic of ankylosing spondylitis blood was a TCR beta motif (about 8 highly homologous variants).

Making the TCR beta libraries involved quantitative 5'-RACE with molecular barcodes. TCRdb processed the 5' RACE reads anew with MiXCR; each CDR3 protein has one entry. The sample holds roughly 700,000 distinct CDR3 sequences, 15% to 20% seen once. The CDR3 runs to 16 residues. After removal of 4 bases from V and 1 base from J, the junction contained 4 bases not matched to a gene. Germline V gene sequence: CDR1 ENHRY, CDR2 SYGVKD. Concerning this clonotype: Antigen unknown.

Sequencing used blood, either unsorted or a sorted T cell fraction (not recorded which). The chain couples TRBV10-3 to TRBJ2-7, with 13 bases lining up with TRBD2. The clonotype originates from a male donor with ankylosing spondylitis. CDR3 residues: CAISGLAGGLSYEQYF. CDR3 coding DNA: TGTGCCATCAGTGGACTAGCGGGGGGTCTTTCCTACGAGCAGTACTTC.